This T cell receptor (beta chain) was retrieved from a study of T cell changes during pregnancy in multiple sclerosis. The method was immunoSEQ multiplex PCR; TCRdb's version includes in-frame clones alone and lacks a portion of them. The sample shows tens of thousands of clones, 75% to 95% of them seen only once. Per germline, CDR1 SGHRS and CDR2 YFSETQ. The CDR3 contains 13 residues. Between the trimmed V and J ends, which lost 4 bases and 5 bases, there was a span of 9 bases. Source: CD4+ T cells from peripheral blood mononuclear cells, taken after pregnancy. This chain joins TRBV5-1 and TRBJ2-2; D may be TRBD2 (5 bases). This TCR was recovered from a female donor in good health, enrolled as a control in a pregnancy study. The CDR3 nucleotides read TGCGCCAGCAGCCCCAGCGGAACCGGGGAGCTGTTTTTT. Translating gives CASSPSGTGELFF.